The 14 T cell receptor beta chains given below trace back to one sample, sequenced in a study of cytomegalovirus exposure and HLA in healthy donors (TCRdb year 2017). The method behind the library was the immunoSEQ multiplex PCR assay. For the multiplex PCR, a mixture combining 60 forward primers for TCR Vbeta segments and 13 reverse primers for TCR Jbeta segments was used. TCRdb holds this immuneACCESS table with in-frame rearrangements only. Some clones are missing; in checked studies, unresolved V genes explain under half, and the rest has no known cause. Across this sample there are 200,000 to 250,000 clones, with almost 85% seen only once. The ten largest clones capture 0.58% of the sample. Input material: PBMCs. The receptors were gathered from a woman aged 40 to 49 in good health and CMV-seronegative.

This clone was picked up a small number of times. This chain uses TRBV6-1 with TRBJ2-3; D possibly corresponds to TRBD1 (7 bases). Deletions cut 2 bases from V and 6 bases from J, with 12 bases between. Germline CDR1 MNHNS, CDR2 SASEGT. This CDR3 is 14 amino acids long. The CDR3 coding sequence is TGTGCCAGCAGTGAAAGGACAGGAGGGGATACGCAGTATTTT. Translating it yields CASSERTGGDTQYF.

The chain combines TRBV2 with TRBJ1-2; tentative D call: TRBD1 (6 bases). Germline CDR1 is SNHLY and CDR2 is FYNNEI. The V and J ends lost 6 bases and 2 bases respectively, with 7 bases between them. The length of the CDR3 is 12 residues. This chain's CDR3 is CASRGQNYGYTF. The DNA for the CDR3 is TGTGCCAGCAGAGGACAGAACTATGGCTACACCTTC.

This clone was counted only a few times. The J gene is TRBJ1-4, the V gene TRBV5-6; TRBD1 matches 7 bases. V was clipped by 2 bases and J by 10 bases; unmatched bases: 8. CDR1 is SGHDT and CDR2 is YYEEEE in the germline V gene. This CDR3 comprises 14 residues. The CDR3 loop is CASSFGTEFRKLFF. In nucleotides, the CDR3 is TGTGCCAGCAGCTTCGGGACAGAATTTCGAAAACTGTTTTTT.

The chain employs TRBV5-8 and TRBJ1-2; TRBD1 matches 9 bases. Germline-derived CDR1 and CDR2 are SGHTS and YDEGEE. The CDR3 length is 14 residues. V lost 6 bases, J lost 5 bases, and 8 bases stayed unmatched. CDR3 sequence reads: CASIRSGTGYGYTF. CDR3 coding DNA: TGTGCCAGCATCAGGTCGGGGACAGGGTATGGCTACACCTTC. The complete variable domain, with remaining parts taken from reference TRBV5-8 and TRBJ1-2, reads EAGVTQSPTHLIKTRGQQATLRCSPISGHTSVYWYQQALGLGLQFLLWYDEGEERNRGNFPPRFSGRQFPNYSSELNVNALELEDSALYLCASIRSGTGYGYTFGSGTRLTVV.

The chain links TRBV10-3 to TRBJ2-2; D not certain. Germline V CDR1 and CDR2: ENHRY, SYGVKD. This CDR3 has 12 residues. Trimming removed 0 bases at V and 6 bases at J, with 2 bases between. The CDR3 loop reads CAISESSGELFF. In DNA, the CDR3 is TGTGCCATCAGTGAGTCCTCCGGGGAGCTGTTTTTT.

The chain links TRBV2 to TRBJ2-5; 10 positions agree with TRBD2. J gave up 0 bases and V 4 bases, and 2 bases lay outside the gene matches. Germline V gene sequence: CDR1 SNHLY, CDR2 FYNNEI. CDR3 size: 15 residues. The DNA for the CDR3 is TGTGCCAGCAGTGGGACTAGCGGATACCAAGAGACCCAGTACTTC. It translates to CASSGTSGYQETQYF.

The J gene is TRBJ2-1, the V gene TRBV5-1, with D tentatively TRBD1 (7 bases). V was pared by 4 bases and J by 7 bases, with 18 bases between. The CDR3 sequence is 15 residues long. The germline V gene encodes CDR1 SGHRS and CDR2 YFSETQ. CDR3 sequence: CASSVPGGHENEQFF. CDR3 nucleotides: TGCGCCAGCAGCGTCCCAGGGGGGCACGAGAATGAGCAGTTCTTC.

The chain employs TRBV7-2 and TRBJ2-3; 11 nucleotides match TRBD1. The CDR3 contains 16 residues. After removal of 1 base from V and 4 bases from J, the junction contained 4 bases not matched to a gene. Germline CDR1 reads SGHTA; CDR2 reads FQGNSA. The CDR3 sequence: CASSLVADRGPDTQYF. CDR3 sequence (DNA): TGTGCCAGCAGCTTAGTTGCGGACAGGGGGCCAGATACGCAGTATTTT.

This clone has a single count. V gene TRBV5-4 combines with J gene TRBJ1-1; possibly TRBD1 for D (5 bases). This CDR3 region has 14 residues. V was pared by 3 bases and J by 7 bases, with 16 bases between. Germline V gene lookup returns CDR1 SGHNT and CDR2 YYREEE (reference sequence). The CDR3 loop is CASSSMSGLGEAFF. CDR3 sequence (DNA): TGTGCCAGCAGCTCGATGTCAGGGTTAGGTGAAGCTTTCTTT. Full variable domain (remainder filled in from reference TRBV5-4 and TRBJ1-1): ETGVTQSPTHLIKTRGQQVTLRCSSQSGHNTVSWYQQALGQGPQFIFQYYREEENGRGNFPPRFSGLQFPNYSSELNVNALELDDSALYLCASSSMSGLGEAFFGQGTRLTVV.

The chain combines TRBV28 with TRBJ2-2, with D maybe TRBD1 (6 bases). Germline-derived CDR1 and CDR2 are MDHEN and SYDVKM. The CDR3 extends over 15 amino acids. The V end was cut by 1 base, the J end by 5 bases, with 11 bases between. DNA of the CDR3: TGTGCCAGCAGTTTATTAGGGCAGGGGACCGGGGAGCTGTTTTTT. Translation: CASSLLGQGTGELFF.

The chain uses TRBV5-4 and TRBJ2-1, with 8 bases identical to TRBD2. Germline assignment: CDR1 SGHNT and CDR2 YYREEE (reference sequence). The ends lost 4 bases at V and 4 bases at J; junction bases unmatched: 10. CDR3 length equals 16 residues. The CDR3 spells CASSGGSAGGYNEQFF. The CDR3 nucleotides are TGTGCCAGCAGCGGGGGATCTGCGGGGGGTTACAATGAGCAGTTCTTC.

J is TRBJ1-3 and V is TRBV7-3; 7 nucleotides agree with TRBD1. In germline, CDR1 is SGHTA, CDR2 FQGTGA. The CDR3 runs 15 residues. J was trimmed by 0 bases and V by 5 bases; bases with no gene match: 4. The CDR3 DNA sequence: TGTGCCAGCAGCCGCGACAGGGACTCTGGAAACACCATATATTTT. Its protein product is CASSRDRDSGNTIYF.

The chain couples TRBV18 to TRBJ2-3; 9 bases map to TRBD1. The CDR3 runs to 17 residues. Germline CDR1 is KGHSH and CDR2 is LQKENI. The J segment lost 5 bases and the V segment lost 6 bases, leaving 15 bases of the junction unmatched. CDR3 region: CASSPKGNRGRIDTQYF. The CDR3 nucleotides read TGTGCCAGCTCGCCTAAGGGAAACAGGGGGCGCATAGATACGCAGTATTTT.

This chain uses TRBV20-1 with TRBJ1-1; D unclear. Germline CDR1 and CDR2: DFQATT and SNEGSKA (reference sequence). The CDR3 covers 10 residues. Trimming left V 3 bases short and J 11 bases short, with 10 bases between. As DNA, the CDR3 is TGCAGTGCTAGTCAGGCGAAGGCTTTCTTT. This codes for CSASQAKAFF.